The entry below gives a single TCR beta chain sequence along with its context. The source of the sample is a study of Tregs in tolerant kidney transplant recipients. Some clones are missing from TCRdb's copy, which holds only in-frame ones; the method was immunoSEQ multiplex PCR. This sample has about 83,000 clones, with around 98% found just once. This CDR3 region has 19 residues. With V trimmed by 1 base and J by 4 bases, 13 bases remained unmatched. Germline V lookup: CDR1 SGHVS, CDR2 FNYEAQ. Here the sequenced sample was CD4+ T cells from blood, taken before the transplant. This receptor was taken from a human donor who received a combined kidney and bone marrow transplant. The rearrangement links TRBV7-6 to TRBJ2-3; 11 bases match TRBD2. This CDR3 reads CASSLVSSGTSGSSDTQYF. The CDR3, as DNA: TGTGCCAGCAGCTTAGTCTCGTCCGGGACTAGCGGATCCTCAGATACGCAGTATTTT.